What follows are 7 T cell receptor beta chains derived from one specimen sequenced in a study of radiotherapy plus CTLA-4 blockade in lung cancer. Assay used: immunoSEQ multiplex PCR; TCRdb lists only in-frame clones, some missing. The sample carries 75,000 to 95,000 clones, around 80% recorded once. This specimen consisted of peripheral blood, obtained from a patient treated with radiotherapy plus ipilimumab. These receptors all stem from a human donor with non-small cell lung cancer that progressed on radiotherapy plus ipilimumab.

The chain is built from TRBV19 and TRBJ1-4, with D possibly TRBD1 on 5 matching bases. The CDR3 has 16 amino acids. The germline V gene encodes CDR1 LNHDA and CDR2 SQIVND (reference sequence). V gave up 3 bases and J gave up 5 bases, with 16 bases separating them. In DNA form, the CDR3 reads TGTGCCAGTAGTATCCTACACAGGTCATCGAATGAAAAACTGTTTTTT. This gives the protein CASSILHRSSNEKLFF. Based on the CDR3 plus reference TRBV19 and TRBJ1-4, the full variable domain is DGGITQSPKYLFRKEGQNVTLSCEQNLNHDAMYWYRQDPGQGLRLIYYSQIVNDFQKGDIAEGYSVSREKKESFPLTVTSAQKNPTAFYLCASSILHRSSNEKLFFGSGTQLSVL.

The chain combines TRBV6-5 with TRBJ2-1, with D perhaps given as TRBD1 or TRBD2 (6 bases each). CDR1 and CDR2 (germline): MNHEY, SVGAGI. The V and J ends lost 6 bases and 7 bases respectively, with 19 bases between them. CDR3 length: 15 amino acids. The CDR3 reads CASRGGRDNGNEQFF. The CDR3 DNA is TGTGCCAGCAGGGGGGGACGGGACAATGGGAATGAGCAGTTCTTC.

This sequence joins TRBV4-2 and TRBJ2-2; possible D gene TRBD1, 5 bases. Germline CDR1 and CDR2: LGHNA and YNFKEQ. The V and J ends lost 0 bases and 0 bases respectively, with 11 bases between them. The CDR3 totals 17 residues. CDR3 sequence: CASSQDRDSANTGELFF. CDR3 DNA: TGTGCCAGCAGCCAAGATCGAGACAGCGCGAACACCGGGGAGCTGTTTTTT.

The V gene is TRBV7-3, the J gene TRBJ1-3; no reliable D call. Germline V gene lookup returns CDR1 SGHTA and CDR2 FQGTGA. Trimming took off 0 bases at V and 0 bases at J, with 6 bases between the two ends. This CDR3 has 15 residues. CDR3 nucleotides: TGTGCCAGCAGCTTAACAGGGAGCTCTGGAAACACCATATATTTT. This translates into CASSLTGSSGNTIYF.

This chain uses TRBV15 with TRBJ2-1, with D possibly matching TRBD1 (6 bases). Per the germline V gene, CDR1 is LNHNV and CDR2 is YYDKDF (reference sequence). V shed 0 bases and J shed 0 bases, with 21 bases lying between them. The CDR3 is made up of 20 amino acids. CDR3 DNA sequence: TGTGCCACCAGCAGAGATCTCTGGGGGAAGGGGGAAAGCTCCTACAATGAGCAGTTCTTC. Translating gives CATSRDLWGKGESSYNEQFF.

The chain combines TRBV4-1 with TRBJ2-1; 10 nucleotides match TRBD2. Germline-derived CDR1 and CDR2 are MGHRA and YSYEKL. The CDR3 spans 17 residues. The ends lost 3 bases at V and 2 bases at J; junction bases unmatched: 7. Written as DNA, the CDR3 is TGCGCCAGCAGCCATAAGAACGGACTAGCGGCCTACAATGAGCAGTTCTTC. This gives the protein CASSHKNGLAAYNEQFF.

The chain employs TRBV2 and TRBJ2-1; tentative D call: TRBD2 (6 bases). The CDR3 length is 13 residues. The germline V gene has CDR1 SNHLY and CDR2 FYNNEI. Between the trimmed V and J ends, which lost 4 bases and 7 bases, there was a span of 11 bases. The CDR3 loop is CASSVLGRNEQFF. CDR3 DNA: TGTGCCAGCAGTGTACTGGGGAGGAATGAGCAGTTCTTC.